This entry is about one TCR beta chain. Its antigen is not identified. TCRdb's copy holds only in-frame clones and misses some; the assay was immunoSEQ multiplex PCR. Counted here are over 25,000 clones, approximately 86% occurring once; the ten biggest clones make up roughly 3.5%. This CDR3 has 15 residues. V lost 4 bases, J lost 0 bases, and 14 bases lay in between. Germline-derived CDR1 and CDR2 are SGHTS and YDEGEE. Documented time point: week 5, during vaccination. Alongside topical imiquimod, each dose of vaccine comprised 300 ug of mutant IDH1 20-mer peptide. This specimen belongs to a study of a mutant IDH1 vaccine in newly diagnosed glioma. Study-wide results and limits: Less than 95% of patients showed vaccine-induced immune responses across multiple MHC alleles.

This clonotype was obtained from a woman between 35 and 50 years old with glioma. Some clones in this sample may be carry-over from other donors' samples. This sequence joins TRBV5-8 and TRBJ2-7; possible D gene TRBD2, 6 bases. The sequenced sample was peripheral blood mononuclear cells (PBMCs), obtained from a glioma patient whose treatment included an IDH1 peptide vaccine. The CDR3 is CASSHRRGSSYEQYF. For the CDR3, the DNA is TGTGCCAGCAGCCATAGGCGGGGCAGCTCCTACGAGCAGTACTTC.